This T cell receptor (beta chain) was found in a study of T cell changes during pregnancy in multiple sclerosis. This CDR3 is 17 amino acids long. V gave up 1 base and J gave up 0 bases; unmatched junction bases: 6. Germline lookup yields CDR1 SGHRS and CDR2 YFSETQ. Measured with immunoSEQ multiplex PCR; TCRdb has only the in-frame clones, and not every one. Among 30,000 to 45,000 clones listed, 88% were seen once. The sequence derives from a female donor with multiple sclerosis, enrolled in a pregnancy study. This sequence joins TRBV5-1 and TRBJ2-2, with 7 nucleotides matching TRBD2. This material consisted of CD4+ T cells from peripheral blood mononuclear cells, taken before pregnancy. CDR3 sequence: CASSLIERDPNTGELFF. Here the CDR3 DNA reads TGCGCCAGCAGCTTGATCGAGCGGGACCCGAACACCGGGGAGCTGTTTTTT.